This T cell receptor (beta chain) was obtained from a study of tumor-infiltrating lymphocytes in oesophageal squamous cell carcinoma. CDR3 length equals 18 residues. From germline, CDR1 is KGHDR and CDR2 SFDVKD. One entry per CDR3 protein results from TCRdb running MiXCR on the PCR reads. The data show 19,000 or so distinct CDR3 sequences, with about 50% seen just once and around 42% held by the top ten. The clonotype was recovered from a female donor with esophageal squamous cell carcinoma. The V call is TRBV24-1, the J call TRBJ2-3, with a weak D call TRBD2 (6 bases). Judging by the DNA end, TRBJ2-5 fits better; the J call may be wrong. The sequencing sample was made of normal esophageal tissue next to the tumor. The DNA for the CDR3 is TGTGCCACCAGTGATTTGGGTCCCGCGGGGACGGACCAAGAGACCCAGTACTTC. Encoded protein: CATSDLGPAGTDQETQYF.